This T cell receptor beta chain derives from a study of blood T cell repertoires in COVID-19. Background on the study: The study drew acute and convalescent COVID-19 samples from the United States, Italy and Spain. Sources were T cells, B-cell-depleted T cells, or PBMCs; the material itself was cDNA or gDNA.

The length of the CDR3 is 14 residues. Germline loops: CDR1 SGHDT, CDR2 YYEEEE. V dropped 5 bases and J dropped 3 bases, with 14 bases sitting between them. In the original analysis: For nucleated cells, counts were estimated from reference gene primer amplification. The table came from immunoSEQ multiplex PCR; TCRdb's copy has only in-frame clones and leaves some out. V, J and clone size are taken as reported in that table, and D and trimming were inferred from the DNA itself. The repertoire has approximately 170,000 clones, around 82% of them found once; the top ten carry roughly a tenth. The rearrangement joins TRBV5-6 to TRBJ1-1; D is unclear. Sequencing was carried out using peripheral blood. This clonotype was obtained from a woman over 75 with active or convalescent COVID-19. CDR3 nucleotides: TGTGCCAGCAGTTTCCTCGGCGGGGACACTGAAGCTTTCTTT. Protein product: CASSFLGGDTEAFF.